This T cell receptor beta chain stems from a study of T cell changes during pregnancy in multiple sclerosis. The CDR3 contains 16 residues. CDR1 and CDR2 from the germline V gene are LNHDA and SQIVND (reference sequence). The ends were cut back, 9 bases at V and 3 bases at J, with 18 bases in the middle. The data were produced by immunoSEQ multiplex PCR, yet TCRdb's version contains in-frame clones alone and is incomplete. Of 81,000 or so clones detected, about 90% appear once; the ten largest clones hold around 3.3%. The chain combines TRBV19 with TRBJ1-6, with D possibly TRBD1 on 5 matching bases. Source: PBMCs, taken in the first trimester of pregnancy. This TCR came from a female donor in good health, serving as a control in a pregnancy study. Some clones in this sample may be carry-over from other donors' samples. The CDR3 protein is CARPRGPVVYNSPLHF. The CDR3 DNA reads TGTGCCAGGCCGCGGGGCCCTGTAGTCTATAATTCACCCCTCCACTTT.